Presented here are 8 T cell receptor beta chains from one specimen sequenced in a study of beta chain features in type 1 diabetes. Study conclusions and caveats: Moderately but significantly shorter TCRB CDR3s were found in Type 1 diabetes patients in all four CD4+ subsets.

The study reverse transcribed the entire isolated RNA, so it sequenced expressed TCRB transcripts. Method: immunoSEQ multiplex PCR; TCRdb's copy keeps in-frame clones and lacks some. The data contain about 70,000 clones, around 49% of them singletons. These TCRs are of unknown antigen specificity. The source material was central memory CD4+ T cells from blood. The receptor set was obtained from a man younger than 40 with type 1 diabetes.

This chain uses TRBV2 with TRBJ2-4; 8 bases fit TRBD2. The germline V gene encodes CDR1 SNHLY and CDR2 FYNNEI. After removal of 10 bases from V and 8 bases from J, the junction contained 13 bases not matched to a gene. CDR3 size: 14 residues. The CDR3 nucleotides are TGTGCCACCCGGGGGGGGACGTCGGTTGACATTCAGTACTTC. Translating gives CATRGGTSVDIQYF.

This chain connects TRBV19 to TRBJ2-2; weak D call: TRBD1 (5 bases). The CDR3 is made up of 13 amino acids. Trimming removed 2 bases from V and 7 bases from J, with 8 bases in between. Looked up from germline, CDR1 is LNHDA and CDR2 is SQIVND (reference sequence). As DNA, the CDR3 is TGTGCCAGTAGTATACAGGGTATCGGGGAGCTGTTTTTT. This encodes CASSIQGIGELFF.

The J gene is TRBJ2-7, the V gene TRBV5-8, with D hard to call. Germline V gene sequence: CDR1 SGHTS, CDR2 YDEGEE. The V end was cut by 4 bases, the J end by 3 bases, with 5 bases between. CDR3 length: 11 residues. CDR3 nucleotides: TGTGCCAGCAGCAAGCGCTACGAGCAGTACTTC. The encoded protein is CASSKRYEQYF.

The chain carries TRBV7-2 and TRBJ2-5; 7 bases fit TRBD1. Looked up from germline, CDR1 is SGHTA and CDR2 is FQGNSA. This CDR3 has 15 amino acids. The V and J ends lost 2 bases and 4 bases, in that order; junction bases with no gene match: 7. The CDR3 DNA sequence: TGTGCCAGCAGCTTATTAAACAGGGGCGGAGAGACCCAGTACTTC. This translates into CASSLLNRGGETQYF.

J is TRBJ2-3 and V is TRBV2, with a tentative D call TRBD2 (6 bases). The CDR3 consists of 13 residues. The germline CDR1 and CDR2 sequences are SNHLY and FYNNEI. Deletions cut 4 bases from V and 4 bases from J, with 9 bases between. In DNA, the CDR3 is TGTGCCAGCAGTGGGACTACGGCAGATACGCAGTATTTT. Translation gives CASSGTTADTQYF.

The chain links TRBV7-9 to TRBJ1-5; 7 bases are shared with TRBD1. Germline V gene sequence: CDR1 SEHNR, CDR2 FQNEAQ (reference sequence). Trimming at V came to 5 bases and at J to 4 bases, leaving 8 bases not matched to a gene. This CDR3 spans 15 amino acids. The CDR3 region is CASSPEGAKNQPQHF. As DNA, the CDR3 is TGTGCCAGCAGCCCAGAGGGGGCTAAGAATCAGCCCCAGCATTTT.

A few counts support this clone. V is TRBV29-1 and J is TRBJ2-3; a weak D match, TRBD1 (5 bases). The germline V and J ends were trimmed by 8 bases and 4 bases, with 13 bases remaining between them. Germline-derived CDR1 and CDR2 are SQVTM and ANQGSEA. The CDR3 spans 12 residues. The CDR3 DNA follows: TGCAGCCCCGTTACAGGCCCAGATACGCAGTATTTT. It codes for CSPVTGPDTQYF.

The rearrangement joins TRBV20-1 to TRBJ2-1; D may be TRBD2 (5 bases). The CDR3 totals 11 residues. Per the germline V gene, CDR1 is DFQATT and CDR2 is SNEGSKA (reference sequence). CDR3 nucleotide sequence: TGCAGGGCGATCGACGGGGAGGAGCAGTTCTTC. This sequence encodes CRAIDGEEQFF.